This note documents a single T cell receptor beta chain sequence. Its antigen is not known. What was amplified from RNA transcripts were TCR beta CDR3 regions. With the HTBI primer set, the TCR CDR3 went through a first round of RT-PCR. Each CDR3 protein gets one entry after TCRdb re-called the multiplex PCR reads with MiXCR. The sample consists of about 350,000 distinct CDR3 sequences, about 17% of them appearing once. Germline V CDR1 and CDR2: SQVTM, ANQGSEA. The V gene lost 4 bases and the J gene lost 0 bases, with 16 bases spanning the gap. This CDR3 has 16 residues. In making diagnoses, clinical symptoms, serum thyroxine and TRAb, thyroid ultrasound and orbital computed tomography were all used. This sample is part of a study of T cells in Graves' hyperthyroidism and ophthalmopathy. Turning to the study itself: Peripheral blood sampling occurred at initial diagnosis, before any treatment.

Study results and caveats: Most expanded thyroid clonotypes above 0.001 also appeared in blood. Stable hyperthyroidism and ophthalmopathy were separated using 13 V-J signatures.

The TCR was taken from a woman in her 30s with Graves' hyperthyroidism that later progressed to Graves' ophthalmopathy. The chain is built from TRBV29-1 and TRBJ2-1, with D hard to call. Sequencing was performed on blood. CDR3 residues: CSVVGSARSSYNEQFF. As DNA, the CDR3 is TGCAGCGTTGTTGGAAGCGCTAGGAGCTCCTACAATGAGCAGTTCTTC.